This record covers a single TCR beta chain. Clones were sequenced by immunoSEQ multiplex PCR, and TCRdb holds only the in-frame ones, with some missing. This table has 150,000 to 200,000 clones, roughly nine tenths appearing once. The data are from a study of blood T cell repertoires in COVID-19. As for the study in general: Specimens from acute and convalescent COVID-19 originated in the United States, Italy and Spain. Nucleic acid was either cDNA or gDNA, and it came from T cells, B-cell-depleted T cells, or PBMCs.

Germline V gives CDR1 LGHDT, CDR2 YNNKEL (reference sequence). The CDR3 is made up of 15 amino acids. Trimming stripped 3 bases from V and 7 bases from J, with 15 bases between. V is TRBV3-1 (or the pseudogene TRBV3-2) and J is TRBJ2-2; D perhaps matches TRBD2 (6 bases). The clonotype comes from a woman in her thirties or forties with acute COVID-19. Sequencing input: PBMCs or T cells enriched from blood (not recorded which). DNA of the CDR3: TGTGCCAGCAGCCAGGGGGACTTCCGGGGCGGGGAGCTGTTTTTT. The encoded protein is CASSQGDFRGGELFF.